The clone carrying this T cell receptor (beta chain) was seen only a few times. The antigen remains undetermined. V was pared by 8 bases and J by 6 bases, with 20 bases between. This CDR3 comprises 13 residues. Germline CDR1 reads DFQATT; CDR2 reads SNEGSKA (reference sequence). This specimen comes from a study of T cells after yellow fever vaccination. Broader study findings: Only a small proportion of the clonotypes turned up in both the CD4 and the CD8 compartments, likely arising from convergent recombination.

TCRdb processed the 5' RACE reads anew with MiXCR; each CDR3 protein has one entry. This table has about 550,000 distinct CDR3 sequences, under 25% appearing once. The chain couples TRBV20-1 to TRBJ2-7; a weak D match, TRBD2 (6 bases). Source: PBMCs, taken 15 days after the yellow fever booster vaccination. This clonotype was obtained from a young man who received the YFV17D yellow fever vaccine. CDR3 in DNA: TGCAGTACCAAGAGGGGCGGGACGGGCGAGCAGTACTTC. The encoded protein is CSTKRGGTGEQYF.